A selection of T cell receptor beta chains follows, all from one sample in a study of OX40 agonist ivuxolimab in advanced cancers. Method: immunoSEQ multiplex PCR; TCRdb's copy keeps in-frame clones and lacks some. The data contain around 80,000 clones, 85% to 90% of them singletons. The input for sequencing was CD4+ or CD8+ T cells sorted from blood, taken in a trial of the OX40 agonist ivuxolimab. The receptors originated from an adult with an advanced solid tumor such as melanoma, head and neck, liver or kidney cancer. Both conserved end residues are part of each CDR3. D genes are given only for firm matches. Size is omitted from some rows. Given values are once, few, many or a class for expanded clones.

cdr3_nt	cdr3_aa	clone_size	d_call	j_call	v_call
TGTGCCAGCAGCTTTCAGGGTTCCTACACCGGGGAGCTGTTTTTT	CASSFQGSYTGELFF	NA	NA	TRBJ2-2	TRBV11-2
TGTGCCAGCAGCTTGGGGACAGGCATCCAAGAGACCCAGTACTTC	CASSLGTGIQETQYF	NA	TRBD1	TRBJ2-5	TRBV7-2
TGCAGCGTCGGACAGGGGACTTCCGAGACCCAGTACTTC	CSVGQGTSETQYF	few	TRBD1	TRBJ2-5	TRBV29-1
TGTGCCAGCAGCCCTAGGGGTTGGGCTGATGAAAAACTGTTTTTT	CASSPRGWADEKLFF	NA	NA	TRBJ1-4	TRBV11-2
TGTGCCAGCAGTCTATCTCGCGTTGGGGGCGCGAACACCGGGGAGCTGTTTTTT	CASSLSRVGGANTGELFF	NA	NA	TRBJ2-2	TRBV27
TGCAGCGTTGGGTCCGGGAACACTGAAGCTTTCTTT	CSVGSGNTEAFF	NA	NA	TRBJ1-1	TRBV29-1
TGTGCCAGCAGCCGTGACACTGAAGCTTTCTTT	CASSRDTEAFF	NA	NA	TRBJ1-1	TRBV6-5
TGCGCCAGCACCCTTTCGGCAGGAGTTGGCGGGGAGCTGTTTTTT	CASTLSAGVGGELFF	NA	NA	TRBJ2-2	TRBV5-1
TGTGCCAGCAGTGTTGGTGCGCAGGAGACATATGGCTACACCTTC	CASSVGAQETYGYTF	NA	NA	TRBJ1-2	TRBV2
TGTGCCAGCAGTTTTCCGACCTATGGCTACACCTTC	CASSFPTYGYTF	few	NA	TRBJ1-2	TRBV28
TGCGCCAGCAGCCAAGATTTGGCAGGGGAAGAGACCCAGTACTTC	CASSQDLAGEETQYF	few	NA	TRBJ2-5	TRBV4-3
TGTGCCAGCTCACGTGGGACCGGGTTAGATCAGCCCCAGCATTTT	CASSRGTGLDQPQHF	NA	NA	TRBJ1-5	TRBV18
TGTGCCAGCAGCCCGGGACCCTGGGAGCAGTACTTC	CASSPGPWEQYF	NA	NA	TRBJ2-7	TRBV11-2
TGTGCCAGCAGCTTGGGTGAGACGGGGCAGCCCCAGCATTTT	CASSLGETGQPQHF	NA	NA	TRBJ1-5	TRBV13
TGTGCCTGGAGTGATATAGGAAACACCATATATTTT	CAWSDIGNTIYF	NA	NA	TRBJ1-3	TRBV30
TGTGCCACTATGAATGGGTTTGGGAACACCATATATTTT	CATMNGFGNTIYF	once	NA	TRBJ1-3	TRBV6-1